The rows below give T cell receptor beta chains drawn from one sample of a study of T cell responses to AZD1222 COVID-19 vaccine. Clones were sequenced by immunoSEQ multiplex PCR, and TCRdb holds only the in-frame ones, with some missing. The repertoire holds almost 80,000 clones, with about nine tenths as singletons. The specimen comprised peripheral blood, sampled on day 0 of AZD1222 vaccination. The receptors stem from an adult in good health. Each CDR3 is given with its conserved first and last residue. The D gene is left open where the match is weak. Part of the rows lack a size; the others show once, few, many or a class for expanded clones.

d_call: .
clone_size: .
j_call: TRBJ1-2
v_call: TRBV5-5
cdr3_aa: CASSPLVVGYTF
cdr3_nt: TGTGCCAGCAGCCCGCTTGTGGTCGGCTACACCTTC

d_call: .
clone_size: .
j_call: TRBJ2-1
v_call: TRBV29-1
cdr3_aa: CSVEGRGRTTGRYNEQFF
cdr3_nt: TGCAGCGTTGAAGGGAGGGGGCGCACAACGGGTCGATACAATGAGCAGTTCTTC

d_call: .
clone_size: .
j_call: TRBJ2-1
v_call: TRBV24-1
cdr3_aa: CATSAPRVAVPNNEQFF
cdr3_nt: TGTGCCACCAGTGCCCCCAGAGTAGCGGTCCCGAACAATGAGCAGTTCTTC

d_call: .
clone_size: .
j_call: TRBJ1-2
v_call: TRBV6-2/TRBV6-3
cdr3_aa: CASSPLGGRNGYTF
cdr3_nt: TGTGCCAGCAGTCCACTGGGGGGTAGGAATGGCTACACCTTC

d_call: TRBD1
clone_size: .
j_call: TRBJ2-7
v_call: TRBV27
cdr3_aa: CASTGQESYEQYF
cdr3_nt: TGTGCCAGCACGGGACAGGAGTCCTACGAGCAGTACTTC

d_call: .
clone_size: .
j_call: TRBJ2-7
v_call: TRBV6-2/TRBV6-3
cdr3_aa: CASSYRVRGSGEKNEQYF
cdr3_nt: TGTGCCAGCAGTTACCGGGTTCGGGGGTCGGGAGAAAAAAACGAGCAGTACTTC

d_call: .
clone_size: .
j_call: TRBJ1-5
v_call: TRBV18
cdr3_aa: CASSPGEREAQHF
cdr3_nt: TGTGCCAGCTCACCAGGGGAAAGGGAGGCACAGCATTTT

d_call: .
clone_size: few
j_call: TRBJ1-3
v_call: TRBV18
cdr3_aa: CASSPSGARIGNTIYF
cdr3_nt: TGTGCCAGCTCACCGTCAGGGGCAAGGATTGGAAACACCATATATTTT

d_call: TRBD1
clone_size: few
j_call: TRBJ1-2
v_call: TRBV19
cdr3_aa: CASSNPSGTGNYGYTF
cdr3_nt: TGTGCCAGTAGTAACCCTTCCGGGACAGGGAACTATGGCTACACCTTC

d_call: TRBD2
clone_size: .
j_call: TRBJ2-1
v_call: TRBV10-1
cdr3_aa: CASSDGGRSNEQFF
cdr3_nt: TGCGCCAGCAGTGATGGCGGGAGAAGTAATGAGCAGTTCTTC

d_call: .
clone_size: few
j_call: TRBJ2-3
v_call: TRBV6-1
cdr3_aa: CASSESPGRDTQYF
cdr3_nt: TGTGCCAGCAGTGAATCCCCGGGCAGGGATACGCAGTATTTT

d_call: .
clone_size: once
j_call: TRBJ1-2
v_call: TRBV27
cdr3_aa: CASSLGGDYGYTF
cdr3_nt: TGTGCCAGCAGTTTAGGGGGCGACTATGGCTACACCTTC

d_call: TRBD1
clone_size: .
j_call: TRBJ2-7
v_call: TRBV19
cdr3_aa: CASGTGTAPYEQYF
cdr3_nt: TGTGCCAGTGGGACCGGGACAGCTCCCTACGAGCAGTACTTC

d_call: .
clone_size: few
j_call: TRBJ2-7
v_call: TRBV25-1
cdr3_aa: CASRDPREQYF
cdr3_nt: TGTGCCAGCAGGGACCCACGGGAGCAGTACTTC

d_call: TRBD2
clone_size: .
j_call: TRBJ2-1
v_call: TRBV7-9
cdr3_aa: CASRQRLAGAPYNEQFF
cdr3_nt: TGTGCCAGCAGGCAACGACTAGCGGGGGCCCCTTACAATGAGCAGTTCTTC

d_call: .
clone_size: .
j_call: TRBJ2-1
v_call: TRBV30
cdr3_aa: CAWSGGSGAAYNEQFF
cdr3_nt: TGTGCCTGGAGTGGGGGGAGCGGTGCGGCCTACAATGAGCAGTTCTTC

d_call: TRBD1
clone_size: .
j_call: TRBJ1-1
v_call: TRBV28
cdr3_aa: CASSLGQANTEAFF
cdr3_nt: TGTGCCAGCAGTTTAGGACAGGCGAACACTGAAGCTTTCTTT

d_call: .
clone_size: .
j_call: TRBJ2-7
v_call: TRBV12-3/TRBV12-4
cdr3_aa: CASSLRGAYEQYF
cdr3_nt: TGTGCCAGCAGTTTGCGGGGTGCCTACGAGCAGTACTTC

d_call: .
clone_size: .
j_call: TRBJ1-1
v_call: TRBV11-2
cdr3_aa: CAGTGTVNTEAFF
cdr3_nt: TGTGCCGGGACCGGGACGGTGAACACTGAAGCTTTCTTT

d_call: TRBD2
clone_size: .
j_call: TRBJ2-1
v_call: TRBV10-1
cdr3_aa: CASAQTSPEQFF
cdr3_nt: TGCGCCAGTGCCCAGACTAGCCCTGAGCAGTTCTTC

d_call: .
clone_size: once
j_call: TRBJ1-5
v_call: TRBV28
cdr3_aa: CASSPPEGEYQPQHF
cdr3_nt: TGTGCCAGCAGTCCACCGGAAGGGGAGTATCAGCCCCAGCATTTT

d_call: .
clone_size: .
j_call: TRBJ1-2
v_call: TRBV28
cdr3_aa: CASSLSVSGYTF
cdr3_nt: TGTGCCAGCAGTTTGAGCGTTTCGGGCTACACCTTC

d_call: .
clone_size: .
j_call: TRBJ1-2
v_call: TRBV7-9
cdr3_aa: CASSFNDGTKNYGYTF
cdr3_nt: TGTGCCAGCAGCTTCAACGATGGGACAAAAAACTATGGCTACACCTTC

d_call: TRBD1
clone_size: .
j_call: TRBJ2-7
v_call: TRBV11-2
cdr3_aa: CASSVGAGGRYEQYF
cdr3_nt: TGTGCCAGCAGCGTCGGGGCAGGGGGTAGGTACGAGCAGTACTTC

d_call: TRBD2
clone_size: .
j_call: TRBJ2-2
v_call: TRBV11-2
cdr3_aa: CASSPSGRAGELFF
cdr3_nt: TGTGCCAGCAGCCCCAGCGGGAGGGCCGGGGAGCTGTTTTTT

d_call: .
clone_size: .
j_call: TRBJ2-3
v_call: TRBV6-2/TRBV6-3
cdr3_aa: CASSWGLRYTDTQYF
cdr3_nt: TGTGCCAGCAGTTGGGGACTTCGGTACACAGATACGCAGTATTTT

d_call: .
clone_size: .
j_call: TRBJ1-5
v_call: TRBV28
cdr3_aa: CASSLRDQPQHF
cdr3_nt: TGTGCCAGCAGTTTAAGGGATCAGCCCCAGCATTTT

d_call: .
clone_size: .
j_call: TRBJ2-7
v_call: TRBV27
cdr3_aa: CASRRETGTGYEQYF
cdr3_nt: TGTGCCAGCAGACGGGAGACAGGGACCGGGTACGAGCAGTACTTC

d_call: TRBD1
clone_size: .
j_call: TRBJ1-3
v_call: TRBV6-5
cdr3_aa: CASSRGQSSGNTIYF
cdr3_nt: TGTGCCAGCAGTAGGGGACAGAGCTCTGGAAACACCATATATTTT

d_call: TRBD2
clone_size: .
j_call: TRBJ2-3
v_call: TRBV15
cdr3_aa: CATISGRLAGAFGTDTQYF
cdr3_nt: TGTGCCACCATTTCAGGGCGACTAGCGGGAGCTTTTGGCACAGATACGCAGTATTTT

d_call: TRBD1
clone_size: .
j_call: TRBJ2-5
v_call: TRBV16
cdr3_aa: CASSQFIGGEETQYF
cdr3_nt: TGTGCCAGCAGCCAATTCATAGGGGGCGAAGAGACCCAGTACTTC

d_call: .
clone_size: few
j_call: TRBJ1-4
v_call: TRBV7-2
cdr3_aa: CASSLDPGRNNEKLFF
cdr3_nt: TGTGCCAGCAGCCTCGATCCGGGACGGAATAATGAAAAACTGTTTTTT

d_call: .
clone_size: .
j_call: TRBJ1-1
v_call: TRBV5-1
cdr3_aa: CASSSQGRMNTEAFF
cdr3_nt: TGCGCCAGCAGCTCACAGGGTCGGATGAACACTGAAGCTTTCTTT

d_call: TRBD2
clone_size: .
j_call: TRBJ2-3
v_call: TRBV24-1
cdr3_aa: CANPSGRFTDTQYF
cdr3_nt: TGTGCCAACCCTAGCGGGAGGTTCACAGATACGCAGTATTTT

d_call: .
clone_size: .
j_call: TRBJ2-2
v_call: TRBV7-2
cdr3_aa: CASSFSGNTGELFF
cdr3_nt: TGTGCCAGCAGCTTTTCCGGGAACACCGGGGAGCTGTTTTTT

d_call: .
clone_size: .
j_call: TRBJ1-1
v_call: TRBV30
cdr3_aa: CAWGDPLNTEAFF
cdr3_nt: TGTGCCTGGGGGGACCCCTTGAACACTGAAGCTTTCTTT

d_call: TRBD1
clone_size: few
j_call: TRBJ1-2
v_call: TRBV27
cdr3_aa: CASSLTYGTGYGYTF
cdr3_nt: TGTGCCAGCAGTTTAACCTACGGGACAGGTTATGGCTACACCTTC

d_call: .
clone_size: .
j_call: TRBJ1-5
v_call: TRBV5-6
cdr3_aa: CASSFLSQAHQPQHF
cdr3_nt: TGTGCCAGCAGCTTCTTGAGTCAGGCCCATCAGCCCCAGCATTTT

d_call: TRBD1
clone_size: .
j_call: TRBJ2-2
v_call: TRBV5-4
cdr3_aa: CASSSRTGAFVSGELFF
cdr3_nt: TGTGCCAGCAGCTCCCGGACAGGGGCTTTCGTATCCGGGGAGCTGTTTTTT

d_call: .
clone_size: .
j_call: TRBJ2-1
v_call: TRBV7-9
cdr3_aa: CASSPAGPPNEQFF
cdr3_nt: TGTGCCAGCAGCCCGGCGGGTCCCCCCAATGAGCAGTTCTTC

d_call: TRBD1
clone_size: .
j_call: TRBJ2-7
v_call: TRBV28
cdr3_aa: CASRGGTGYNEQYF
cdr3_nt: TGTGCCAGCAGAGGAGGGACAGGGTACAACGAGCAGTACTTC

d_call: TRBD1
clone_size: .
j_call: TRBJ2-7
v_call: TRBV18
cdr3_aa: CASSPQGQGGSYEQYF
cdr3_nt: TGTGCCAGCTCACCACAGGGACAGGGGGGCTCCTACGAGCAGTACTTC

d_call: TRBD1
clone_size: once
j_call: TRBJ1-3
v_call: TRBV30
cdr3_aa: CAWEGQGRNTIYF
cdr3_nt: TGTGCCTGGGAAGGACAGGGGCGAAACACCATATATTTT

d_call: TRBD2
clone_size: .
j_call: TRBJ2-1
v_call: TRBV7-2
cdr3_aa: CASSSAGTTPNEQFF
cdr3_nt: TGTGCCAGCAGCTCCGCGGGGACTACCCCCAATGAGCAGTTCTTC

d_call: .
clone_size: .
j_call: TRBJ2-5
v_call: TRBV6-5
cdr3_aa: CASSPSKETQYF
cdr3_nt: TGTGCCAGCAGCCCCTCCAAAGAGACCCAGTACTTC

d_call: TRBD1
clone_size: .
j_call: TRBJ2-7
v_call: TRBV7-2
cdr3_aa: CASRGTADSYEQYF
cdr3_nt: TGTGCCAGCAGAGGGACAGCCGACTCCTACGAGCAGTACTTC

d_call: .
clone_size: .
j_call: TRBJ1-1
v_call: TRBV7-2
cdr3_aa: CASSDRGVTEAFF
cdr3_nt: TGTGCCAGCAGCGACAGAGGGGTCACTGAAGCTTTCTTT

d_call: .
clone_size: once
j_call: TRBJ1-4
v_call: TRBV3-1/TRBV3-2
cdr3_aa: CASSQDARGGEKLFF
cdr3_nt: TGTGCCAGCAGCCAAGATGCCCGGGGCGGGGAAAAACTGTTTTTT

d_call: .
clone_size: once
j_call: TRBJ1-1
v_call: TRBV29-1
cdr3_aa: CSVGSGFMNTEAFF
cdr3_nt: TGCAGCGTTGGATCAGGGTTCATGAACACTGAAGCTTTCTTT

d_call: TRBD2
clone_size: .
j_call: TRBJ2-1
v_call: TRBV11-3
cdr3_aa: CASASPVGRDEQFF
cdr3_nt: TGTGCCAGCGCATCGCCGGTCGGGAGGGATGAGCAGTTCTTC

d_call: .
clone_size: .
j_call: TRBJ2-5
v_call: TRBV5-1
cdr3_aa: CASSAGTDQETQYF
cdr3_nt: TGCGCCAGCAGCGCCGGGACGGACCAAGAGACCCAGTACTTC

d_call: .
clone_size: .
j_call: TRBJ1-2
v_call: TRBV28
cdr3_aa: CASRDERAPTF
cdr3_nt: TGTGCCTCCCGAGACGAGCGGGCGCCCACCTTC

d_call: .
clone_size: .
j_call: TRBJ2-3
v_call: TRBV18
cdr3_aa: CASSPRSGIYTDTQYF
cdr3_nt: TGTGCCAGCTCACCGCGATCTGGGATCTACACAGATACGCAGTATTTT

d_call: TRBD2
clone_size: .
j_call: TRBJ2-5
v_call: TRBV5-1
cdr3_aa: CASSLQREGETQYF
cdr3_nt: TGCGCCAGCAGCTTGCAGCGGGAGGGAGAGACCCAGTACTTC